The source of this T cell receptor beta chain is a study of T cells in Graves' hyperthyroidism and ophthalmopathy. About the study: Any treatment followed the collection of peripheral blood at initial diagnosis. The study, taken as a whole, reports: In blood, most of the thyroid clonotypes expanded above 0.001 were also present.

It was RNA transcripts that yielded the amplified TCR beta CDR3 regions. TCR CDR3 regions were first amplified by RT-PCR with HTBI primers. TCRdb re-derived calls from the multiplex PCR reads in MiXCR, one entry per CDR3 protein. The sample shows 250,000 or so distinct CDR3 sequences, around 15% of them seen only once. In patients aged 18 to 65, hyperthyroidism was newly diagnosed, with duration under 2 months. PBMCs were sourced from less than 13 ml fresh peripheral blood. As regards this clonotype: What it recognizes is unknown.

The CDR3 contains 14 residues. V was clipped by 2 bases and J by 0 bases, with 8 bases between them. From germline, CDR1 is WSHSY and CDR2 SAAADI. Sequencing was done on a sample of blood. The V and J genes are TRBV10-2 and TRBJ2-7; D is ambiguous. This receptor was taken from a woman aged 50 to 60 with Graves' hyperthyroidism that later progressed to Graves' ophthalmopathy. The CDR3 loop is CASSESPYSYEQYF. The CDR3 region has the DNA TGCGCCAGCAGTGAGAGTCCTTACTCCTACGAGCAGTACTTC.